A selection of T cell receptor beta chains follows, all from one sample in a study of T cell repertoires and HLA-DP antigens. Profiling relied on immunoSEQ multiplex PCR, and the TCRdb table lists in-frame clones only, not all of them. Of 65,000 to 95,000 clones listed, about 82% are singletons. What these receptors recognize is not known. Sequencing was performed on CD4+ T cells from PBMCs. These receptors came from a man in his sixties in good health and CMV-seronegative. Both conserved end residues are part of each CDR3. The D gene is left open where the match is weak. Rows may omit the clone size; those that give it use once, few, many or a size class.

V	D	size	J	DNA	CDR3
TRBV7-8	-	-	TRBJ1-5	TGTGCCAGCAGCTTAGACAGGCTTAAGGAGCCCCAGCATTTT	CASSLDRLKEPQHF
TRBV6-1	-	once	TRBJ1-2	TGTGCCAGCAGTCCCCCCTTGGTCGGGGCTGGCTACACCTTC	CASSPPLVGAGYTF
TRBV28	-	-	TRBJ1-2	TGTGCCAGCTCGGGAGGCGCCTATGGCTACACCTTC	CASSGGAYGYTF
TRBV9	TRBD1	-	TRBJ1-1	TGTGCCAGCAGCACCGGACAGGGTTGGGCCACTGAAGCTTTCTTT	CASSTGQGWATEAFF
TRBV7-2	TRBD1	many	TRBJ2-2	TGTGCCAGCAGCTTAGAGAACAGGGGCACCGGGGAGCTGTTTTTT	CASSLENRGTGELFF
TRBV19	-	few	TRBJ1-5	TGTGCCAGTAGTATAACGTGGGGGAAGAATCAGCCCCAGCATTTT	CASSITWGKNQPQHF
TRBV6-6	-	few	TRBJ1-1	TGTGCCAGCAGCCGGGACACATCCACTGAAGCTTTCTTT	CASSRDTSTEAFF
TRBV4-1	-	-	TRBJ2-5	TGCGCCAGCAGCCAAGTGGAGACCCAGTACTTC	CASSQVETQYF
TRBV10-3	TRBD2	-	TRBJ2-1	TGTGCCATCAGTGAGGGTAGCGGGTCCTACAATGAGCAGTTCTTC	CAISEGSGSYNEQFF
TRBV7-9	TRBD1	-	TRBJ1-1	TGTGCCAGCAGCCCCAGGGGGCCGGACACTGAAGCTTTCTTT	CASSPRGPDTEAFF